This record covers a single T cell receptor beta chain. The antigen is undetermined. The data were obtained in a study of cytomegalovirus exposure and HLA in healthy donors. TCRdb keeps only in-frame clones here, not all; method: immunoSEQ multiplex PCR. Among about 280,000 clones listed, 65% to 90% were seen once. V was clipped by 2 bases and J by 3 bases, with 10 bases between them. The CDR3 is 14 amino acids. Germline CDR1 and CDR2: SGHTA and FQGNSA. The study, taken as a whole, reports: TCR sequences were mostly rare, though some public TCRs occurred in many donors. There were a few CMV-associated chains whose specificity for CMV antigens was confirmed in vitro. In a later analysis, first-cohort TCR clusters were found to tend to co-occur in the 95 to 150 validation repertoires.

The sample consisted of PBMCs. The sequence was collected from a woman between 18 and 29 years old in good health and CMV-seronegative. The rearrangement links TRBV7-2 to TRBJ1-1; unclear D gene. CDR3: CASSLTGEYTEAFF. For the CDR3, the DNA is TGTGCCAGCAGCTTAACCGGAGAGTACACTGAAGCTTTCTTT.